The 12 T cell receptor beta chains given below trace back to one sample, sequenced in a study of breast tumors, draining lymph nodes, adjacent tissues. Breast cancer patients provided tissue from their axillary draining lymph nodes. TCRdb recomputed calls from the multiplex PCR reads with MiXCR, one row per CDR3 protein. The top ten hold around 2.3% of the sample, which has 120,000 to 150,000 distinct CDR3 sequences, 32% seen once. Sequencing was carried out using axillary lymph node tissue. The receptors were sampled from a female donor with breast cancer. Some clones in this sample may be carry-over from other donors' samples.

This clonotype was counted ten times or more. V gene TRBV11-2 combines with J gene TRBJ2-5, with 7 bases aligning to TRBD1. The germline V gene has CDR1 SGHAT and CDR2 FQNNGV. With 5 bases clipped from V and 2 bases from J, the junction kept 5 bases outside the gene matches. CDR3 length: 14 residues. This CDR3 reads CASSRGQRQETQYF. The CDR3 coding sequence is TGTGCCAGCAGCAGGGGACAGCGACAAGAGACCCAGTACTTC.

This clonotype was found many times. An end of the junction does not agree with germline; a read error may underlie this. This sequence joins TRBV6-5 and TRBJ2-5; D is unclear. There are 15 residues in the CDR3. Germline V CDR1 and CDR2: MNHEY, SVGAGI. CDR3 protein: CAGSYSRHELKTQYF. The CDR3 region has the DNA TGTGCCGGCAGTTACTCAAGGCACGAGCTGAAGACCCAGTACTTC.

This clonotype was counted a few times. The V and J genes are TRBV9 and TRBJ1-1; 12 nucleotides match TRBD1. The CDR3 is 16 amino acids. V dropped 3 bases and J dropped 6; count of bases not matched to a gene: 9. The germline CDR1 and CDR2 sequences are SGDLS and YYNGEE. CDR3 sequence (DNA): TGTGCCAGCAGCGGCCGGGACAGGGGGCGCGAGGCTGAAGCTTTCTTT. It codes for CASSGRDRGREAEAFF.

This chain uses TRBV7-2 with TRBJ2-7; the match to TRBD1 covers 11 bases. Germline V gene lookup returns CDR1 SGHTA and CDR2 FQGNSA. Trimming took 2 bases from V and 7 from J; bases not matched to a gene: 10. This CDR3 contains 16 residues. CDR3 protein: CASSLQGTGGISEQYV. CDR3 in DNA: TGTGCCAGCAGCTTACAGGGGACAGGGGGAATCAGTGAGCAGTACGTC.

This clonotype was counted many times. CDR3 bases: TGCAGTGCTAGGACAGGGTCTGAAGGTCAGCCCCAGCATTTT. Translation gives CSARTGSEGQPQHF. The rearrangement links TRBV20-1 to TRBJ1-5, with TRBD1 matching 7 bases. Per the germline V gene, CDR1 is DFQATT and CDR2 is SNEGSKA (reference sequence). The trim removed 3 bases at V and 6 bases at J, leaving 8 bases unmatched. This CDR3 has 14 residues.

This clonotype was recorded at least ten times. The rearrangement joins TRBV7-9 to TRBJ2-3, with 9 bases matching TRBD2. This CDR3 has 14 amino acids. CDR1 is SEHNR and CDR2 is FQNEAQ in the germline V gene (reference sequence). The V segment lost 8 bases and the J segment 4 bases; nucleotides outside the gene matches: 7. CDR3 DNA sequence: TGTGCCAGCGGAGTAGCGGGGGACTCAGATACGCAGTATTTT. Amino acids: CASGVAGDSDTQYF.

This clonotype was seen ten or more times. CDR3 DNA: TGTGCCAGTACCCCATCCGAGACAGGGGGCTCGTATGGCTACACCTTC. This gives the protein CASTPSETGGSYGYTF. V is TRBV6-1 and J is TRBJ1-2; 10 nucleotides match TRBD1. CDR1 and CDR2 from the germline V gene are MNHNS and SASEGT. With V trimmed by 9 bases and J by 5 bases, 15 bases remained unmatched. This CDR3 is 16 amino acids long.

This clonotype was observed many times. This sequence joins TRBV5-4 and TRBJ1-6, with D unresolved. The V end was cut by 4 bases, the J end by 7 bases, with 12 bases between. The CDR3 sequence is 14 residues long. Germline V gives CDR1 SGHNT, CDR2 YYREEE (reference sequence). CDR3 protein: CASSPVISNSPLHF. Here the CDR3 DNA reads TGTGCCAGCAGCCCCGTTATATCCAATTCACCCCTCCACTTT.

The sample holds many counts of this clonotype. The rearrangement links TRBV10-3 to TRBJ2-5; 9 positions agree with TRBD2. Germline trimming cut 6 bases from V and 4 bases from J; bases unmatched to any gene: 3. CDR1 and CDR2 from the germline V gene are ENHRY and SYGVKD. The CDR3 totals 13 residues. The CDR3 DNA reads TGTGCCATCAGGGGACTAGCCTCAGAGACCCAGTACTTC. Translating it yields CAIRGLASETQYF.

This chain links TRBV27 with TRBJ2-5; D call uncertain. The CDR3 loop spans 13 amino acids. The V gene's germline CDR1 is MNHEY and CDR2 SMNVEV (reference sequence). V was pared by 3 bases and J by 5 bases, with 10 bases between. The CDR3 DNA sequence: TGTGCCAGCAGTTTTCGGGTGGGGGAGACCCAGTACTTC. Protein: CASSFRVGETQYF.

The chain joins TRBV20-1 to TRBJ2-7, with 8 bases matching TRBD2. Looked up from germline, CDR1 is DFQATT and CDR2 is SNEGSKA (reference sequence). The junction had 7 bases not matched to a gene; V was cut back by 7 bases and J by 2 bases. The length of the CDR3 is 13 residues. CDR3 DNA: TGCAGTGTCGACGGGGGGGCCGCCTACGAGCAGTACTTC. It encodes CSVDGGAAYEQYF.

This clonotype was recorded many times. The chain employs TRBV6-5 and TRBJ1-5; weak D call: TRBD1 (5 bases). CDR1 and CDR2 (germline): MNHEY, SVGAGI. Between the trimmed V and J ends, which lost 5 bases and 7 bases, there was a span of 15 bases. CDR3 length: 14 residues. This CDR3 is CASSHPGTDQPQHF. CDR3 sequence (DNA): TGTGCCAGCAGTCACCCCGGGACGGACCAGCCCCAGCATTTT.